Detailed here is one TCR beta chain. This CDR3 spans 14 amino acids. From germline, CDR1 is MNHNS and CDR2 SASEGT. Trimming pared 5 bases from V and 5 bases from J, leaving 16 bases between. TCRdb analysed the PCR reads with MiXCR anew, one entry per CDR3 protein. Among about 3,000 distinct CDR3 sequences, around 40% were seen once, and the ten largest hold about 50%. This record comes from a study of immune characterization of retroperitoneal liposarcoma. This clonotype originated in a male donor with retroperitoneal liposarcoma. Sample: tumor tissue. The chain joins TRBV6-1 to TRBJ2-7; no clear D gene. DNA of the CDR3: TGTGCCAGCAGTTCTAGACCGCAAACGGACGAGCAGTACTTC. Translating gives CASSSRPQTDEQYF.